What follows describes a single TCR beta chain. This sample is drawn from a study of blood T cell repertoires in COVID-19. The repertoire was sequenced with immunoSEQ multiplex PCR; TCRdb's copy has only in-frame clones and lacks some. The data hold approximately 110,000 clones, with about 76% observed a single time. Material: peripheral blood. The receptor was derived from an older woman with acute or convalescent COVID-19.

The CDR3 is CASSVDRASSGNTIYF. The CDR3 region has the DNA TGTGCCAGCAGCGTGGACAGGGCGAGCTCTGGAAACACCATATATTTT. The chain couples TRBV7-8 to TRBJ1-3; 8 bases align to TRBD1. Germline values: CDR1 SGHVS, CDR2 FQNEAQ. The J segment lost 0 bases and the V segment lost 5 bases, leaving 6 bases of the junction unmatched. The CDR3 has 16 amino acids.